A single sample gave rise to the 16 T cell receptor beta chains below, sequenced in a study of monozygotic twins with inflammatory bowel disease. TCRdb re-called the 5' RACE reads and catalogs CDR3 proteins one per entry, DNA excluded. In total, the table holds just over 300,000 distinct CDR3 sequences. Sequencing was performed on blood. The receptors come from a human donor with ulcerative colitis or Crohn's disease, or a healthy co-twin of an affected twin (not recorded which).

The chain has TRBV7-2 and TRBJ2-7. The CDR3 is 13 amino acids. Germline V gene lookup returns CDR1 SGHTA and CDR2 FQGNSA. The CDR3 sequence is CASSLGLTVEQYF.

CDR3 sequence reads: CASSRDGTSGYTF. The gene calls are TRBV6-2 or TRBV6-3 and TRBJ1-2; TCRdb's assignment of TRBD1 cannot be checked, as there is no DNA. Germline lookup yields CDR1 MNHEY and CDR2 SVGEGT. This CDR3 has 13 amino acids.

This chain connects TRBV29-1 to TRBJ2-5; TCRdb proposes TRBD2, but this gene call is untestable without DNA. CDR1 SQVTM and CDR2 ANQGSEA come from the germline V gene. The CDR3 is 14 amino acids. CDR3 region: CSFSAGGLRETQYF.

The rearrangement links TRBV4-3 to TRBJ2-1. CDR3 length: 16 amino acids. Germline-derived CDR1 and CDR2 are LGHNA and YSLEER. This chain's CDR3 is CASSQGNRGLLNEQFF.

The chain couples TRBV9 to TRBJ2-7; TCRdb proposes TRBD1, but this gene call is untestable without DNA. The CDR3 length is 13 residues. Per the germline V gene, CDR1 is SGDLS and CDR2 is YYNGEE. Here the CDR3 reads CASSIGQGGEQYF.

The chain links TRBV20-1 to TRBJ1-4; TCRdb's D gene call, TRBD1, goes unchecked for lack of DNA. CDR3 length equals 18 residues. Germline V gene data show CDR1 as DFQATT and CDR2 as SNEGSKA (reference sequence). CDR3 sequence reads: CSARDVGGRGPTNEKLFF.

CDR3: CASSWRPGRMGTDTQYF. The rearrangement uses TRBV7-9 and TRBJ2-3; with no DNA, the TCRdb D assignment of TRBD1 cannot be verified. The CDR3 loop spans 17 amino acids. Germline loops: CDR1 SEHNR, CDR2 FQNEAQ (reference sequence).

This CDR3 is CSARGGASGTTDTQYF. The chain employs TRBV20-1 and TRBJ2-3; TCRdb's D call of TRBD2 is untestable without DNA. The germline V gene has CDR1 DFQATT and CDR2 SNEGSKA (reference sequence). The CDR3 runs 16 residues.

The chain has TRBV20-1 and TRBJ2-7; TCRdb calls TRBD2, which cannot be checked without DNA. Germline CDR1 and CDR2: DFQATT and SNEGSKA (reference sequence). CDR3 length equals 15 residues. This chain's CDR3 is CSARDRSGSKYEQYF.

The chain links TRBV29-1 to TRBJ2-7. The CDR3 totals 11 residues. Germline assignment: CDR1 SQVTM and CDR2 ANQGSEA. CDR3 residues: CSVEIGREQYF.

The rearrangement joins TRBV18 to TRBJ2-2. From germline, CDR1 is KGHSH and CDR2 LQKENI. The CDR3 totals 13 residues. CDR3 in amino acids: CASSPGTTGELFF.

V is TRBV12-3 or TRBV12-4 and J is TRBJ1-5; TCRdb returns TRBD1, unconfirmable since there is no DNA. This CDR3 region has 14 residues. The CDR3 loop is CASSSRTASQPQHF.

V is TRBV28 and J is TRBJ2-5. The CDR3 sequence is 12 residues long. Germline V lookup: CDR1 MDHEN, CDR2 SYDVKM. CDR3 sequence reads: CASSFRWGTQYF. Drawing the rest from reference TRBV28 and TRBJ2-5, the complete variable domain is DVKVTQSSRYLVKRTGEKVFLECVQDMDHENMFWYRQDPGLGLRLIYFSYDVKMKEKGDIPEGYSVSREKKERFSLILESASTNQTSMYLCASSFRWGTQYFGPGTRLLVL.

The chain couples TRBV7-2 to TRBJ2-5. Germline-derived CDR1 and CDR2 are SGHTA and FQGNSA. This CDR3 has 11 amino acids. The CDR3 protein is CASSYGVTQYF.

The chain carries TRBV3-1 and TRBJ2-7; TCRdb reports TRBD1, a call that lacks DNA to check it against. The germline gives CDR1 LGHDT, CDR2 YNNKEL (reference sequence). There are 15 residues in the CDR3. CDR3 region: CASSQVWGQGYEQYF.

V and J are TRBV7-9 and TRBJ1-2; TCRdb names TRBD1, which stays unverified in the absence of DNA. CDR3 size: 14 residues. CDR1 is SEHNR, CDR2 FQNEAQ, per germline (reference sequence). The CDR3 spells CASSLGQAFYGYTF.